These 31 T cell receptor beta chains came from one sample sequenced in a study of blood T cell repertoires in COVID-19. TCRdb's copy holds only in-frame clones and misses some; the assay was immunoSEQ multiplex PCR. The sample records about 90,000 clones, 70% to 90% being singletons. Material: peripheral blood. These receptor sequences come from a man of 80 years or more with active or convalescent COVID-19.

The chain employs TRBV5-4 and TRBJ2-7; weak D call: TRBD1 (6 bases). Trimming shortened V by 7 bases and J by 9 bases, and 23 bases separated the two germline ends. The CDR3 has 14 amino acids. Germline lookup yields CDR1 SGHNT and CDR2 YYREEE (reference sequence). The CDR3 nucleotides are TGTGCCAGCCAACCCTCCGACAGGCAGCAAGGGCAGTACTTC. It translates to CASQPSDRQQGQYF.

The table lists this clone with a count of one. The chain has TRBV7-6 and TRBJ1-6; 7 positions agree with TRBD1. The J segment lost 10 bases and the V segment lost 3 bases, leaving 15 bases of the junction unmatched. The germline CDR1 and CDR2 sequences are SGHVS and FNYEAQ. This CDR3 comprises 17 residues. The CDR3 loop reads CASSLTGKGLGQSPLHF. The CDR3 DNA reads TGTGCCAGCAGCTTGACAGGGAAGGGGTTGGGTCAATCACCCCTCCACTTT.

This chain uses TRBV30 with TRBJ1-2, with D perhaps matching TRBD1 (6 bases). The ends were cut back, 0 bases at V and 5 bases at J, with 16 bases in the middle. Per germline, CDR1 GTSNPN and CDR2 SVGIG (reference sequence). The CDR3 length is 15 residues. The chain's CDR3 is CAWSVQQGIVYGYTF. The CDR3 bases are TGTGCCTGGAGTGTACAACAGGGAATAGTGTATGGCTACACCTTC.

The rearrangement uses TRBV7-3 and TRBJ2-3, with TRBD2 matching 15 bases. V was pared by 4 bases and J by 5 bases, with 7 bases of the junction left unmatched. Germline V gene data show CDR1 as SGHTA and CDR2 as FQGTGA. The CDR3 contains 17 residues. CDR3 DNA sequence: TGTGCCAGCAGCTCACCGGGACTAGCGGGAGGCGGAGATACGCAGTATTTT. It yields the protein CASSSPGLAGGGDTQYF.

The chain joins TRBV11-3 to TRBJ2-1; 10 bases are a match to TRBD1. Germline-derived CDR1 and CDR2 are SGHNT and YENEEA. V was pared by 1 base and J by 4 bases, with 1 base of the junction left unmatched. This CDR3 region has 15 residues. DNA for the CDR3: TGTGCCAGCAGCTTAGGGACAGGGGGTTACAATGAGCAGTTCTTC. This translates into CASSLGTGGYNEQFF. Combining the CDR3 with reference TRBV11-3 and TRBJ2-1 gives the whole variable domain EAGVVQSPRYKIIEKKQPVAFWCNPISGHNTLYWYLQNLGQGPELLIRYENEEAVDDSQLPKDRFSAERLKGVDSTLKIQPAELGDSAVYLCASSLGTGGYNEQFFGPGTRLTVL.

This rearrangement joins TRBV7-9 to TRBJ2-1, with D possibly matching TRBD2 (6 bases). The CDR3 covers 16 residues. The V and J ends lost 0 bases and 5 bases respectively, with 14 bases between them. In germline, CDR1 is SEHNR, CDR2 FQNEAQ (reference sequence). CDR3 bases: TGTGCCAGCAGCTTAGCAAGTGTTAGCGGCAACAATGAGCAGTTCTTC. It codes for CASSLASVSGNNEQFF.

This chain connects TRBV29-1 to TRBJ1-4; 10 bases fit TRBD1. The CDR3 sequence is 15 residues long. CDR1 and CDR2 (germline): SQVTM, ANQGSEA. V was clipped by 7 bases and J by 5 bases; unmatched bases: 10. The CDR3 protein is CSASGTGDENEKLFF. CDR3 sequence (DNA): TGCAGCGCATCCGGGACAGGGGACGAAAATGAAAAACTGTTTTTT.

CDR3 DNA: TGTGCCAGCAGCGATCAACCAGGGTTCGTAAGTGGAAACACCATATATTTT. This translates into CASSDQPGFVSGNTIYF. This chain uses TRBV9 with TRBJ1-3, with D maybe TRBD1 (5 bases). Trimming took 3 bases from V and 3 from J, leaving 19 bases between them. This CDR3 comprises 17 residues. CDR1 and CDR2 from the germline V gene are SGDLS and YYNGEE.

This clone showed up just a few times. The CDR3 spells CASSEWWEGRGTGELFF. The CDR3 region has the DNA TGTGCCAGCAGTGAGTGGTGGGAGGGCCGCGGCACCGGGGAGCTGTTTTTT. This sequence joins TRBV2 and TRBJ2-2; 7 bases are a match to TRBD2. CDR3 length equals 17 residues. Trimming at V came to 3 bases and at J to 4 bases, leaving 11 bases not matched to a gene. In germline, CDR1 is SNHLY, CDR2 FYNNEI.

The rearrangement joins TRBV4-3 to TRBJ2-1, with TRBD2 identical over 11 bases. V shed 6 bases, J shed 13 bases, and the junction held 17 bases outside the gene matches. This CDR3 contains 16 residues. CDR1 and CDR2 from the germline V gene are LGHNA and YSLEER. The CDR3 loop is CASSPGARTSGHEQFF. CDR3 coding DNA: TGCGCCAGCAGTCCAGGGGCCCGGACTAGCGGGCACGAACAGTTCTTC.

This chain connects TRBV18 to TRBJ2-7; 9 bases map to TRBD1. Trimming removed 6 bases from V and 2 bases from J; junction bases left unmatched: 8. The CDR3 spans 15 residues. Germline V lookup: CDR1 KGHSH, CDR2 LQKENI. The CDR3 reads CASSPRDRDTYEQYF. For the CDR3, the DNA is TGTGCCAGCTCCCCCCGGGACAGGGACACCTACGAGCAGTACTTC. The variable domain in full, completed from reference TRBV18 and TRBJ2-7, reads NAGVMQNPRHLVRRRGQEARLRCSPMKGHSHVYWYRQLPEEGLKFMVYLQKENIIDESGMPKERFSAEFPKEGPSILRIQQVVRGDSAAYFCASSPRDRDTYEQYFGPGTRLTVT.

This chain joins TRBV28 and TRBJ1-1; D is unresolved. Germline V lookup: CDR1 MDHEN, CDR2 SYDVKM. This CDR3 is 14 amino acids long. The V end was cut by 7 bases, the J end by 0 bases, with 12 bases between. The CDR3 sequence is CASMQIVMNTEAFF. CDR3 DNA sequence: TGTGCCAGCATGCAAATAGTCATGAACACTGAAGCTTTCTTT.

This chain's CDR3 is CASSQRLAVYNEQFF. CDR3 sequence (DNA): TGTGCCAGCAGCCAGCGACTAGCGGTCTACAATGAGCAGTTCTTC. This sequence joins TRBV4-2 and TRBJ2-1, with 9 bases that match TRBD2. Germline trimming cut 3 bases from V and 3 bases from J; bases unmatched to any gene: 3. This CDR3 is 15 amino acids long. Germline lookup yields CDR1 LGHNA and CDR2 YNFKEQ.

The CDR3 DNA sequence: TGTGCCTGGAGTGTTGTAACAGGGCTTGGTGAAGCTTTCTTT. Its translation: CAWSVVTGLGEAFF. V is TRBV30 and J is TRBJ1-1, with D possibly TRBD1 on 6 matching bases. V was trimmed by 0 bases and J by 7 bases, leaving 15 bases between them. The CDR3 extends over 14 amino acids. Germline lookup yields CDR1 GTSNPN and CDR2 SVGIG (reference sequence).

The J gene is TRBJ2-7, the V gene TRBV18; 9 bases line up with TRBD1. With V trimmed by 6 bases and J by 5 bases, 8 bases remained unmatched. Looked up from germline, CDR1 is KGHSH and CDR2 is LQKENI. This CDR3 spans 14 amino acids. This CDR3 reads CASSPDRGLHEQYF. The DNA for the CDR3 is TGTGCCAGCTCCCCGGACAGGGGTCTCCACGAGCAGTACTTC. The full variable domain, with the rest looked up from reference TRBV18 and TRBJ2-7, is NAGVMQNPRHLVRRRGQEARLRCSPMKGHSHVYWYRQLPEEGLKFMVYLQKENIIDESGMPKERFSAEFPKEGPSILRIQQVVRGDSAAYFCASSPDRGLHEQYFGPGTRLTVT.

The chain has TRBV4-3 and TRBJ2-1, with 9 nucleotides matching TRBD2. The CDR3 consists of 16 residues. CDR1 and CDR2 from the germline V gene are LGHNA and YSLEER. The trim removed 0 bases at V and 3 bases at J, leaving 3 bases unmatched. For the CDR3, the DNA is TGCGCCAGCAGCCAAGATAGCGGGAGCGTCTACAATGAGCAGTTCTTC. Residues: CASSQDSGSVYNEQFF.

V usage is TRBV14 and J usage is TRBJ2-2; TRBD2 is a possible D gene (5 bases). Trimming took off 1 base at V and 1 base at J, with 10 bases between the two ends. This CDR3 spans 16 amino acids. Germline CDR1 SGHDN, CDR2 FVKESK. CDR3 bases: TGTGCCAGCAGCCAAGCCGCAGCGGTGAACACCGGGGAGCTGTTTTTT. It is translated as CASSQAAAVNTGELFF.

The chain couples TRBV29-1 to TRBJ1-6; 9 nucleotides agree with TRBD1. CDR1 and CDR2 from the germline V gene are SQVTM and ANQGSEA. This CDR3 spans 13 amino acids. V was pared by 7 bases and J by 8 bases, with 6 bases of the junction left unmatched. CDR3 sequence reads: CSAGQGLDSPLHF. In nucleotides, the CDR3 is TGCAGCGCTGGACAGGGGTTGGATTCACCCCTCCACTTT.

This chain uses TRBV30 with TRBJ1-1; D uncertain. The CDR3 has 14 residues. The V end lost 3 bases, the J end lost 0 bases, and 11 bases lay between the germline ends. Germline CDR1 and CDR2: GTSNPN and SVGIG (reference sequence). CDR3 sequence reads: CAWREGGLNTEAFF. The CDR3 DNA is TGTGCCTGGAGGGAAGGCGGGTTGAACACTGAAGCTTTCTTT.

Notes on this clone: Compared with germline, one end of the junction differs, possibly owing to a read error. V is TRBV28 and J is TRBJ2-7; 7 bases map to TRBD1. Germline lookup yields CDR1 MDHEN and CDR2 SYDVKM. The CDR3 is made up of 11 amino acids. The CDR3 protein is CASTSMDRLNF. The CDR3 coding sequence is TGTGCCAGCACTTCCATGGACAGGTTGAACTTC. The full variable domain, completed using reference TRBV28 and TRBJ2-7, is DVKVTQSSRYLVKRTGEKVFLECVQDMDHENMFWYRQDPGLGLRLIYFSYDVKMKEKGDIPEGYSVSREKKERFSLILESASTNQTSMYLCASTSMDRLNFGPGTRLTVT.

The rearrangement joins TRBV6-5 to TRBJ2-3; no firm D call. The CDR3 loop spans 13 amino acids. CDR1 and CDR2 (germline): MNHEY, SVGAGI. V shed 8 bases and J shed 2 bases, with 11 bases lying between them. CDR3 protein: CASGYRFTDTQYF. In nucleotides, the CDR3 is TGTGCCAGCGGGTACAGATTCACAGATACGCAGTATTTT.

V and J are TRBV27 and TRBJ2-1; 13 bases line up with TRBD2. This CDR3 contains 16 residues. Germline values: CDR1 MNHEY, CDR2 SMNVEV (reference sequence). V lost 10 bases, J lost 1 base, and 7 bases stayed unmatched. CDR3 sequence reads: CATFGLAGVSYNEQFF. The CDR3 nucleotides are TGTGCCACCTTCGGACTAGCGGGAGTTTCCTACAATGAGCAGTTCTTC.

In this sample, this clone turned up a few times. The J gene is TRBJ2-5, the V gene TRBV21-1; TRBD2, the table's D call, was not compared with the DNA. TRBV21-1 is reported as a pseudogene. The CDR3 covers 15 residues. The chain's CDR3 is CASSKVAGEGETQYF. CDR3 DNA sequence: TGTGCCAGCAGCAAAGTTGCGGGAGAGGGAGAGACCCAGTACTTC.

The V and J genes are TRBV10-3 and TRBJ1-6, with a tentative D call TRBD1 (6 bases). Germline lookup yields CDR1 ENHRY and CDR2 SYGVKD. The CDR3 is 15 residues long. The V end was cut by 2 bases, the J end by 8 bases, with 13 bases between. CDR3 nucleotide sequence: TGTGCCATCAGTGAGGTGCGGACAGTAGATTCACCCCTCCACTTT. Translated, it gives CAISEVRTVDSPLHF.

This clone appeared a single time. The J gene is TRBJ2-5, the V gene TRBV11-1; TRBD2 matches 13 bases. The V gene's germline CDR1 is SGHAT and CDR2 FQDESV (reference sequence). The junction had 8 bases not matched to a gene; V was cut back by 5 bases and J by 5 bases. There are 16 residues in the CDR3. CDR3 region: CASSPGLAGKGETQYF. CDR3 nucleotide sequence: TGTGCCAGCAGCCCGGGACTAGCGGGAAAGGGTGAGACCCAGTACTTC.

This chain's CDR3 is CASSSDLNQPQHF. The CDR3 DNA reads TGTGCCAGCAGCAGCGATCTCAATCAGCCCCAGCATTTT. The chain combines TRBV5-6 with TRBJ1-5; no reliable D call. This CDR3 is 13 amino acids long. The V end was cut by 4 bases, the J end by 3 bases, with 8 bases between. Germline-derived CDR1 and CDR2 are SGHDT and YYEEEE.

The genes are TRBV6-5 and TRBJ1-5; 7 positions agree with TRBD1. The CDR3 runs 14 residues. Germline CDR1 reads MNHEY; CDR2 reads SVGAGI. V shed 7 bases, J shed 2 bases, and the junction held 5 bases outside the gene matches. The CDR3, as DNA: TGTGCCAGCAAGGGGGCAGGGGGCAATCAGCCCCAGCATTTT. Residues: CASKGAGGNQPQHF.

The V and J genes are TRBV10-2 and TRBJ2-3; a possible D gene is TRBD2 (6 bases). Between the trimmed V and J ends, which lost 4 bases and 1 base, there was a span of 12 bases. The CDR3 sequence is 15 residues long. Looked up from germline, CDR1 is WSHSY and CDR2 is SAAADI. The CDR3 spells CASSVGRWGTDTQYF. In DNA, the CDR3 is TGCGCCAGCAGTGTTGGGAGGTGGGGCACAGATACGCAGTATTTT.

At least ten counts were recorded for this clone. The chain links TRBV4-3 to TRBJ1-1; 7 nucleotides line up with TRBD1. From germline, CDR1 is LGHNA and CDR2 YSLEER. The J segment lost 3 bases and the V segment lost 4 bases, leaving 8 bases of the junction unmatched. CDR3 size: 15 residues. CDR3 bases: TGCGCCAGCAGCCCTCTTCTCACAGGGGACACTGAAGCTTTCTTT. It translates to CASSPLLTGDTEAFF.

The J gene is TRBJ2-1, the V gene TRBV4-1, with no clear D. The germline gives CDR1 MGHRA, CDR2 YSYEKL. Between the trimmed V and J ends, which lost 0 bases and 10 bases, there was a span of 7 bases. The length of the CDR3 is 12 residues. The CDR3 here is CASSQDGSEQFF. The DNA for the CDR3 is TGCGCCAGCAGCCAAGATGGCTCGGAGCAGTTCTTC.

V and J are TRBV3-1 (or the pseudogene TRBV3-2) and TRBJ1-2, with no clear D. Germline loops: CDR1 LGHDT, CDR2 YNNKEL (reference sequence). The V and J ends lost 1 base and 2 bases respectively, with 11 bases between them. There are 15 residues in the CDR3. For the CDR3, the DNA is TGTGCCAGCAGCCAAGCGCCGGCGGCGAACTATGGCTACACCTTC. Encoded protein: CASSQAPAANYGYTF.